This T cell receptor beta chain came from a study of T cell changes during pregnancy in multiple sclerosis. Trimming pared 1 base from V and 4 bases from J, leaving 5 bases between. The CDR3 extends over 13 amino acids. Germline CDR1 is SGHRS and CDR2 is YFSETQ. Using immunoSEQ multiplex PCR, the repertoire was profiled, and TCRdb retains in-frame clones only, with some absent. The sample carries 40,000 to 60,000 clones, around 92% recorded once. Source: CD4+ T cells from peripheral blood mononuclear cells, taken in the third trimester of pregnancy. This clonotype was sampled from a female donor with multiple sclerosis, enrolled in a pregnancy study. The chain joins TRBV5-1 to TRBJ2-2; D call uncertain. DNA for the CDR3: TGCGCCAGCAGCTTGTTCAGCACCGGGGAGCTGTTTTTT. It encodes CASSLFSTGELFF.